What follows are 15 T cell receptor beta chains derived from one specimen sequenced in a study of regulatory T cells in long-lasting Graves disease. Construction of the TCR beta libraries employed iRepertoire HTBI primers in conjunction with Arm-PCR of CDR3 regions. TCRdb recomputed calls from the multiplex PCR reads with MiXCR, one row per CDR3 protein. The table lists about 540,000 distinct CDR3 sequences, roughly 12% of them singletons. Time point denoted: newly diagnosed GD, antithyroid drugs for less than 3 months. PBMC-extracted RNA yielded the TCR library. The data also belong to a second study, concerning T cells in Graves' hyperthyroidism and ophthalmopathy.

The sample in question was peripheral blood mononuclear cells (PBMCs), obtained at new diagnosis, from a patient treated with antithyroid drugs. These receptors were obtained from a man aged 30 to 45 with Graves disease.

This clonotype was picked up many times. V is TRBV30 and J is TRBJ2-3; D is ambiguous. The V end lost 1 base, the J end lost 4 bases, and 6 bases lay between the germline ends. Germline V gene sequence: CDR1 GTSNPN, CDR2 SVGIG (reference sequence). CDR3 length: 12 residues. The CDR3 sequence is CAWSDTPDTQYF. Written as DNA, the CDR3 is TGTGCCTGGAGTGACACCCCAGATACGCAGTATTTT.

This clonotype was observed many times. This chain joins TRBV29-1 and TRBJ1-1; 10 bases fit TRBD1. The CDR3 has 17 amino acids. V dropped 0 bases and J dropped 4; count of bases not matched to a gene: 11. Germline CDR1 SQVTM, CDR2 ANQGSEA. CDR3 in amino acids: CSVEDGTGQGFGTEAFF. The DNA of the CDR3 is TGCAGCGTTGAAGATGGAACGGGACAGGGGTTTGGCACTGAAGCTTTCTTT.

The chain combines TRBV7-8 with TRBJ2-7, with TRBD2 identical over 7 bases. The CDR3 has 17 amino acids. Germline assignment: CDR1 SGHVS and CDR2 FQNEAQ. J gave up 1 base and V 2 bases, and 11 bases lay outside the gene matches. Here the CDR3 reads CASSLIASSGVSYEQYF. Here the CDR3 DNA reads TGTGCCAGCAGCTTAATAGCCAGCAGCGGGGTTTCCTACGAGCAGTACTTC.

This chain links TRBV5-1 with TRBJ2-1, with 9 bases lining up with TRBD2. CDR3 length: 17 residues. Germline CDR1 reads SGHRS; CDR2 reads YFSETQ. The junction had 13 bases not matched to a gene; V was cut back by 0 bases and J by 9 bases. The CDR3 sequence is CASSLELAGVVMGEQFF. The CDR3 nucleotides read TGCGCCAGCAGCTTGGAATTAGCGGGGGTGGTGATGGGTGAGCAGTTCTTC.

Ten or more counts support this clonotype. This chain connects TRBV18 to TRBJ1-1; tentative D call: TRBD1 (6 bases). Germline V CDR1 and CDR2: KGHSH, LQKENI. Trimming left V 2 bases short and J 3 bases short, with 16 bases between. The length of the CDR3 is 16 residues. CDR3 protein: CASSPTQGPTYTEAFF. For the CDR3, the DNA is TGTGCCAGCTCACCAACCCAGGGGCCGACTTACACTGAAGCTTTCTTT.

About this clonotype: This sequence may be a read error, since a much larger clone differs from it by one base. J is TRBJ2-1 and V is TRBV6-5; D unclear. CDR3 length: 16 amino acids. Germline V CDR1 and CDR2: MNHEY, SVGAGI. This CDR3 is CVSSYSNLYSYNEQFF. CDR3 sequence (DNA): TGTGTCAGCAGTTACTCGAACCTGTACTCCTACAATGAGCAGTTCTTC.

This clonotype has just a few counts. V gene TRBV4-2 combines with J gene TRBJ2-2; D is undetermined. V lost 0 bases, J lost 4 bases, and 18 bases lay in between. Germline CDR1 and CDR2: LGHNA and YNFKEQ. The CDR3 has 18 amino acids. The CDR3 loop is CASSQEPETNRGTGELFF. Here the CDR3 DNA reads TGTGCCAGCAGCCAAGAGCCGGAGACAAATCGTGGCACCGGGGAGCTGTTTTTT.

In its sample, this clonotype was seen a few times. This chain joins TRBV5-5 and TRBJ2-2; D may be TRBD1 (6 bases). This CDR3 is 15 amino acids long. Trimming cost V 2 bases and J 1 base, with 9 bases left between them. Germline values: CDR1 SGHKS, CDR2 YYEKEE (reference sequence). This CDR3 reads CASSFVRGNTGELFF. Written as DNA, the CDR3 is TGTGCCAGCAGCTTTGTCAGGGGGAACACCGGGGAGCTGTTTTTT.

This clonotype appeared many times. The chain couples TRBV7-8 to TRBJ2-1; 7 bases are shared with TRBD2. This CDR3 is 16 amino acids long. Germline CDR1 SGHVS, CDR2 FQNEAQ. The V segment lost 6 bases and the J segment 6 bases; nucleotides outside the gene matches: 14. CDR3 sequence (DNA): TGTGCCAGCAGTCCTAGGCGGGCGGGAGCGGGCAATGAGCAGTTCTTC. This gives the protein CASSPRRAGAGNEQFF. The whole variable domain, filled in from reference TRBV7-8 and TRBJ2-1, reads GAGVSQSPRYKVAKRGQDVALRCDPISGHVSLFWYQQALGQGPEFLTYFQNEAQLDKSGLPSDRFFAERPEGSVSTLKIQRTQQEDSAVYLCASSPRRAGAGNEQFFGPGTRLTVL.

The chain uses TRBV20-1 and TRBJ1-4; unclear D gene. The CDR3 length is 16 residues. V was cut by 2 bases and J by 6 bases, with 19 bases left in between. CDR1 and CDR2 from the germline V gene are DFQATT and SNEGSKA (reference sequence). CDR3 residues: CSARFLRVQPHEKLFF. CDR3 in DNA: TGCAGTGCTAGATTCCTCCGGGTTCAACCGCATGAAAAACTGTTTTTT.

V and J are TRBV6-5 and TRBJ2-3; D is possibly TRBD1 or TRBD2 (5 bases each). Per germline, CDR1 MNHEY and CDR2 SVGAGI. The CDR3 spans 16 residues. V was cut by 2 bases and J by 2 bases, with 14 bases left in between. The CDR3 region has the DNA TGTGCCAGCAGTTACCGTGGGGGAGATTTCACAGATACGCAGTATTTT. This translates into CASSYRGGDFTDTQYF.

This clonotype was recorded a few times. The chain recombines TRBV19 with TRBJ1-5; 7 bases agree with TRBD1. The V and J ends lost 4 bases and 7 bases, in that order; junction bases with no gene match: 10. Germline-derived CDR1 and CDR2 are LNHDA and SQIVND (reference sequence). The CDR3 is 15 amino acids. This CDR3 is CASSRTGERGQPQHF. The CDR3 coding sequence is TGTGCCAGTAGTAGAACAGGGGAGAGGGGCCAGCCCCAGCATTTT.

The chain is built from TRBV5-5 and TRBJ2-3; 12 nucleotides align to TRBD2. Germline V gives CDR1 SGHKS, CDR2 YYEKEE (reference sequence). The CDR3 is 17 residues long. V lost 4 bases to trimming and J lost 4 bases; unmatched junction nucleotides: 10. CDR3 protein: CASSPPTSGRFSDTQYF. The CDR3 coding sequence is TGTGCCAGCAGCCCCCCCACTAGCGGGAGGTTCTCAGATACGCAGTATTTT.

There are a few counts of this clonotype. The chain's CDR3 is CASSVGGTPHEQFF. The CDR3 region has the DNA TGTGCCAGCAGCGTAGGCGGGACCCCACATGAGCAGTTCTTC. The V and J genes are TRBV9 and TRBJ2-1; D possibly corresponds to TRBD2 (6 bases). V was pared by 0 bases and J by 8 bases, with 12 bases between. The CDR3 consists of 14 residues. Germline loops: CDR1 SGDLS, CDR2 YYNGEE.

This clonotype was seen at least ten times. CDR3 sequence: CSARRGTDTQYF. CDR3 DNA: TGCAGCGCGCGCCGGGGCACAGATACGCAGTATTTT. The chain recombines TRBV29-1 with TRBJ2-3; D is ambiguous. The V end was cut by 7 bases, the J end by 1 base, with 9 bases between. Germline CDR1 SQVTM, CDR2 ANQGSEA. This CDR3 has 12 residues.